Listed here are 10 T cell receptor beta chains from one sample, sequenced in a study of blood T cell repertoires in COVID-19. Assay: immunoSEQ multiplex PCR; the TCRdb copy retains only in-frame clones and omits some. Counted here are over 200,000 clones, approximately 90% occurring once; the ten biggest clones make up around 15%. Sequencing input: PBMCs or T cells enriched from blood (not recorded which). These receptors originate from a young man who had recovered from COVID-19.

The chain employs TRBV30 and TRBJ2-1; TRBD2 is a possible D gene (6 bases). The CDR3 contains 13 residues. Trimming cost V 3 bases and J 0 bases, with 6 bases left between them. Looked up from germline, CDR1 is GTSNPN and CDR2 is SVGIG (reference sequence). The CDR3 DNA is TGTGCCTGGAGCGGGAGCTCCTACAATGAGCAGTTCTTC. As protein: CAWSGSSYNEQFF.

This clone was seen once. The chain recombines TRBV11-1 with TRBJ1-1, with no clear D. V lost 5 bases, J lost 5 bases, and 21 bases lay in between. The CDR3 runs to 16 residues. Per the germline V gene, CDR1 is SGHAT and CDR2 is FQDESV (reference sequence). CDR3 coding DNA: TGTGCCAGCAGCCAGCCCCCAGGCCTCAAGAATACTGAAGCTTTCTTT. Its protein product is CASSQPPGLKNTEAFF.

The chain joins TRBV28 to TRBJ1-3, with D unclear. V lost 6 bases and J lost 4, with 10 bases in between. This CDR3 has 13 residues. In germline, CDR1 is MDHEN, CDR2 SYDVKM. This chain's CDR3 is CASRPAGGNTIYF. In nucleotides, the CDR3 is TGTGCCAGCAGGCCAGCGGGGGGAAACACCATATATTTT. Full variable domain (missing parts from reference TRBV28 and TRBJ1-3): DVKVTQSSRYLVKRTGEKVFLECVQDMDHENMFWYRQDPGLGLRLIYFSYDVKMKEKGDIPEGYSVSREKKERFSLILESASTNQTSMYLCASRPAGGNTIYFGEGSWLTVV.

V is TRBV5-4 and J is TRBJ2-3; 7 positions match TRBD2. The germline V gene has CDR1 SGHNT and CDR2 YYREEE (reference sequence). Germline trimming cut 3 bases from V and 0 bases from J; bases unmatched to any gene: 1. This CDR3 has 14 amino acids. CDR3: CASSSGLSTDTQYF. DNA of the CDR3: TGTGCCAGCAGCTCGGGACTAAGCACAGATACGCAGTATTTT.

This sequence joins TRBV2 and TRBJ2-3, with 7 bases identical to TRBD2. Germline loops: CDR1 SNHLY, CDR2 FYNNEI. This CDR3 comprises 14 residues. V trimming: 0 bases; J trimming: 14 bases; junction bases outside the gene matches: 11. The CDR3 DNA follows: TGTGCCAGCAGTGAAGCTTCCAGCGGGGATGTCCCGTATTTT. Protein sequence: CASSEASSGDVPYF.

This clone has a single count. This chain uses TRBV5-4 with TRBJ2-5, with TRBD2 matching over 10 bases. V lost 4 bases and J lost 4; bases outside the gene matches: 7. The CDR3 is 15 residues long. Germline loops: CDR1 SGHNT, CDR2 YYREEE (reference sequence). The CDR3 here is CASSPSGGARETQYF. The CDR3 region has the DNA TGTGCCAGCAGCCCAAGCGGGGGGGCGCGAGAGACCCAGTACTTC. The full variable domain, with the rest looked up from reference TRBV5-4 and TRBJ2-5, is ETGVTQSPTHLIKTRGQQVTLRCSSQSGHNTVSWYQQALGQGPQFIFQYYREEENGRGNFPPRFSGLQFPNYSSELNVNALELDDSALYLCASSPSGGARETQYFGPGTRLLVL.

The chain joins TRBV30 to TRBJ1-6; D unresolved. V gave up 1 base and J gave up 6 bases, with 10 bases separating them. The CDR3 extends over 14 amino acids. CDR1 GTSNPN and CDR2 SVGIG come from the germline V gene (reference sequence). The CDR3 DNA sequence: TGTGCCTGGAGTGGTAGTCAGGTTAATTCACCCCTCCACTTT. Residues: CAWSGSQVNSPLHF. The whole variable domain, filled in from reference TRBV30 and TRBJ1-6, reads SQTIHQWPATLVQPVGSPLSLECTVEGTSNPNLYWYRQAAGRGLQLLFYSVGIGQISSEVPQNLSASRPQDRQFILSSKKLLLSDSGFYLCAWSGSQVNSPLHFGNGTRLTVT.

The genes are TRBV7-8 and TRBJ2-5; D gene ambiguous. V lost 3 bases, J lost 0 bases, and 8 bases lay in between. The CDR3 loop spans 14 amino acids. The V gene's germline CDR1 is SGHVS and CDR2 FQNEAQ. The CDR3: CASSFAVNQETQYF. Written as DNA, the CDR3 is TGTGCCAGCAGCTTTGCGGTTAACCAAGAGACCCAGTACTTC.

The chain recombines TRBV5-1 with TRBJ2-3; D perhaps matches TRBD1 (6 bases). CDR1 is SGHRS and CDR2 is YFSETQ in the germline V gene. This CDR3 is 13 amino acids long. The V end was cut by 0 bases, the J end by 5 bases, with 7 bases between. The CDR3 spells CASSLGGQDTQYF. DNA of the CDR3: TGCGCCAGCAGCTTGGGGGGGCAAGATACGCAGTATTTT.

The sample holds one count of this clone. CDR3 in amino acids: CAWSVTDEQYF. In nucleotides, the CDR3 is TGTGCCTGGAGTGTAACGGACGAGCAGTACTTC. The chain joins TRBV30 to TRBJ2-7; D gene uncertain. The V gene lost 0 bases and the J gene lost 5 bases, with 5 bases spanning the gap. This CDR3 contains 11 residues. CDR1 and CDR2 from the germline V gene are GTSNPN and SVGIG (reference sequence).